Below are 25 T cell receptor beta chains sequenced from a single sample in a study of cytomegalovirus exposure and HLA in healthy donors. TCRdb's copy holds only in-frame clones and misses some; the assay was immunoSEQ multiplex PCR. In the table there are about 200,000 clones, about 84% of which are singletons. The specimen was PBMCs. These receptors all stem from a woman aged 18-29 years in good health and CMV-seronegative.

The CDR3 is CASSLVQRKGNQPQHF. CDR3 DNA sequence: TGTGCCAGCAGCTTAGTACAGCGGAAAGGCAATCAGCCCCAGCATTTT. The rearrangement uses TRBV7-9 and TRBJ1-5; no firm D call. The V gene lost 1 base and the J gene lost 2 bases, with 12 bases spanning the gap. The CDR3 has 16 amino acids. Germline CDR1 is SEHNR and CDR2 is FQNEAQ (reference sequence). The entire variable domain, with the rest obtained from reference TRBV7-9 and TRBJ1-5, is as follows: DTGVSQNPRHKITKRGQNVTFRCDPISEHNRLYWYRQTLGQGPEFLTYFQNEAQLEKSRLLSDRFSAERPKGSFSTLEIQRTEQGDSAMYLCASSLVQRKGNQPQHFGDGTRLSIL.

The V and J genes are TRBV7-9 and TRBJ2-1, with 10 bases identical to TRBD2. The length of the CDR3 is 16 residues. Germline V gene lookup returns CDR1 SEHNR and CDR2 FQNEAQ (reference sequence). Trimming at V came to 2 bases and at J to 5 bases, leaving 6 bases not matched to a gene. CDR3 sequence (DNA): TGTGCCAGCAGCTTAAGCGGGGGGGCCCACCACAATGAGCAGTTCTTC. Its protein is CASSLSGGAHHNEQFF. The entire variable domain, with the rest obtained from reference TRBV7-9 and TRBJ2-1, is as follows: DTGVSQNPRHKITKRGQNVTFRCDPISEHNRLYWYRQTLGQGPEFLTYFQNEAQLEKSRLLSDRFSAERPKGSFSTLEIQRTEQGDSAMYLCASSLSGGAHHNEQFFGPGTRLTVL.

CDR3 in amino acids: CAISESTSGGHNEQFF. The CDR3 nucleotides are TGTGCCATCAGTGAGTCGACGAGCGGGGGGCACAATGAGCAGTTCTTC. The chain recombines TRBV10-3 with TRBJ2-1; 9 bases agree with TRBD2. Germline V gives CDR1 ENHRY, CDR2 SYGVKD. The CDR3 runs 16 residues. Unmatched junction bases numbered 5, after V lost 0 bases and J lost 5 bases.

V is TRBV19 and J is TRBJ1-5; 7 nucleotides agree with TRBD1. J was trimmed by 4 bases and V by 9 bases; bases with no gene match: 9. The germline V gene encodes CDR1 LNHDA and CDR2 SQIVND (reference sequence). The CDR3 sequence is 14 residues long. The CDR3, as DNA: TGTGCCAGCAAGGGGGACAGATCGAATCAGCCCCAGCATTTT. Residues: CASKGDRSNQPQHF. The entire variable domain, with the rest obtained from reference TRBV19 and TRBJ1-5, is as follows: DGGITQSPKYLFRKEGQNVTLSCEQNLNHDAMYWYRQDPGQGLRLIYYSQIVNDFQKGDIAEGYSVSREKKESFPLTVTSAQKNPTAFYLCASKGDRSNQPQHFGDGTRLSIL.

This clone was found a few times. The chain couples TRBV5-6 to TRBJ2-5; D perhaps matches TRBD2 (5 bases). This CDR3 contains 13 residues. The ends were cut back, 4 bases at V and 3 bases at J, with 10 bases in the middle. Germline CDR1 is SGHDT and CDR2 is YYEEEE. CDR3 residues: CASSPKRKETQYF. Written as DNA, the CDR3 is TGTGCCAGCAGCCCCAAGCGGAAAGAGACCCAGTACTTC.

The chain joins TRBV27 to TRBJ1-6; TRBD1 might be the D (6 bases). Germline lookup yields CDR1 MNHEY and CDR2 SMNVEV (reference sequence). V shed 6 bases and J shed 0 bases, with 6 bases lying between them. The CDR3 totals 14 residues. CDR3 in amino acids: CASRGASYNSPLHF. In DNA, the CDR3 is TGTGCCAGCAGGGGGGCCTCCTATAATTCACCCCTCCACTTT.

The chain combines TRBV12-5 with TRBJ2-3; 8 bases are a match to TRBD1. The CDR3 is made up of 13 amino acids. V gave up 9 bases and J gave up 0 bases; unmatched junction bases: 2. Germline values: CDR1 LGHNT, CDR2 FRNRAP. CDR3 sequence reads: CASGQGSTDTQYF. In nucleotides, the CDR3 is TGTGCTAGCGGACAGGGCAGCACAGATACGCAGTATTTT.

V gene TRBV27 combines with J gene TRBJ1-4; D gene unclear. The CDR3 length is 20 residues. CDR1 and CDR2 (germline): MNHEY, SMNVEV (reference sequence). V lost 0 bases and J lost 8, with 28 bases in between. The CDR3 reads CASSLSPPGRQLVLREKLFF. As DNA, the CDR3 is TGTGCCAGCAGTTTATCCCCCCCCGGACGGCAACTAGTTTTAAGGGAAAAACTGTTTTTT.

The DNA for the CDR3 is TGTGCCAGCAGCGTAGATCAGGGGTTCGGAATTGAAGCTTTCTTT. It codes for CASSVDQGFGIEAFF. The genes are TRBV9 and TRBJ1-1, with D possibly TRBD1 on 6 matching bases. Trimming pared 0 bases from V and 7 bases from J, leaving 16 bases between. The CDR3 length is 15 residues. Germline lookup yields CDR1 SGDLS and CDR2 YYNGEE.

The V call is TRBV4-2, the J call TRBJ2-3; TRBD2 matches 13 bases. CDR3 size: 17 residues. The V and J ends lost 2 bases and 6 bases, in that order; junction bases with no gene match: 8. Germline CDR1 is LGHNA and CDR2 is YNFKEQ. DNA for the CDR3: TGTGCCAGCAGCCAATTTACTAGCGGGGGGGCATACGATACGCAGTATTTT. It encodes CASSQFTSGGAYDTQYF.

The V call is TRBV2, the J call TRBJ2-2; TRBD2 aligns across 14 bases. The CDR3 sequence is 20 residues long. V shed 1 base, J shed 4 bases, and the junction held 11 bases outside the gene matches. Germline loops: CDR1 SNHLY, CDR2 FYNNEI. In nucleotides, the CDR3 is TGTGCCAGCAGTGAAGATAGGATGGGACTAGCGGGAGTTGGCACCGGGGAGCTGTTTTTT. Translated, it gives CASSEDRMGLAGVGTGELFF.

The chain joins TRBV10-3 to TRBJ2-1; the match to TRBD2 covers 8 bases. From germline, CDR1 is ENHRY and CDR2 SYGVKD. V dropped 11 bases and J dropped 5; count of bases not matched to a gene: 11. This CDR3 is 14 amino acids long. The CDR3 sequence is CASSTSEKNNEQFF. The CDR3, as DNA: TGTGCCTCCTCGACTAGCGAGAAAAACAATGAGCAGTTCTTC.

The chain employs TRBV10-3 and TRBJ2-1, with 12 bases that match TRBD2. Per the germline V gene, CDR1 is ENHRY and CDR2 is SYGVKD. This CDR3 contains 14 residues. J gave up 9 bases and V 4 bases, and 4 bases lay outside the gene matches. In DNA, the CDR3 is TGTGCCATCAGTGCTAGCGGGAGGGCTGGTGAGCAGTTCTTC. Translating it yields CAISASGRAGEQFF.

The V and J genes are TRBV6-5 and TRBJ1-5; D is perhaps TRBD1 (6 bases). Trimming shortened V by 5 bases and J by 5 bases, and 16 bases separated the two germline ends. The CDR3 length is 15 residues. The V gene's germline CDR1 is MNHEY and CDR2 SVGAGI. In nucleotides, the CDR3 is TGTGCCAGCAGTAGAACAGGGTCGACGTATCAGCCCCAGCATTTT. This encodes CASSRTGSTYQPQHF.

CDR3 bases: TGTGCCAGCAGCTCGGGGGGACGGGGAACTAATGAAAAACTGTTTTTT. Its protein product is CASSSGGRGTNEKLFF. This sequence joins TRBV5-4 and TRBJ1-4, with a weak D call TRBD1 (5 bases). The V end lost 3 bases, the J end lost 1 base, and 13 bases lay between the germline ends. The CDR3 totals 16 residues. The germline V gene has CDR1 SGHNT and CDR2 YYREEE (reference sequence). Supplemented by reference TRBV5-4 and TRBJ1-4, the full variable domain reads ETGVTQSPTHLIKTRGQQVTLRCSSQSGHNTVSWYQQALGQGPQFIFQYYREEENGRGNFPPRFSGLQFPNYSSELNVNALELDDSALYLCASSSGGRGTNEKLFFGSGTQLSVL.

This clone was picked up a small number of times. For the CDR3, the DNA is TGTGCCAGCAGTCCCCAAGGAGGTCTGCAGTACGAGCAGTACTTC. This translates into CASSPQGGLQYEQYF. This chain connects TRBV6-5 to TRBJ2-7; D perhaps matches TRBD2 (5 bases). This CDR3 has 15 residues. Germline lookup yields CDR1 MNHEY and CDR2 SVGAGI. Trimming shortened V by 5 bases and J by 4 bases, and 18 bases separated the two germline ends.

This chain links TRBV25-1 with TRBJ1-6, with TRBD1 identical over 10 bases. The ends lost 2 bases at V and 8 bases at J; junction bases unmatched: 6. Germline V CDR1 and CDR2: MGHDK, SYGVNS. The CDR3 loop spans 16 amino acids. CDR3 in DNA: TGTGCCAGCAGTGAAAAACTGGGACAGGGGTATTCACCCCTCCACTTT. It yields the protein CASSEKLGQGYSPLHF.

The chain is built from TRBV18 and TRBJ1-2; TRBD1 matches 9 bases. This CDR3 contains 16 residues. Germline V gives CDR1 KGHSH, CDR2 LQKENI. Trimming removed 4 bases from V and 3 bases from J; junction bases left unmatched: 9. CDR3 in amino acids: CASSQYRGLVDYGYTF. The CDR3 DNA reads as TGTGCCAGCTCACAGTACAGGGGGCTGGTAGACTATGGCTACACCTTC.

The chain carries TRBV7-9 and TRBJ2-7, with a possible D match to TRBD1 (6 bases). V was clipped by 4 bases and J by 3 bases, with 16 bases between them. Germline V CDR1 and CDR2: SEHNR, FQNEAQ (reference sequence). The CDR3 is 15 residues long. The CDR3 coding sequence is TGTGCCAGCAGCTCACAGGGTGCAAAGAACTACGAGCAGTACTTC. Its protein is CASSSQGAKNYEQYF. The complete variable domain, with remaining parts taken from reference TRBV7-9 and TRBJ2-7, reads DTGVSQNPRHKITKRGQNVTFRCDPISEHNRLYWYRQTLGQGPEFLTYFQNEAQLEKSRLLSDRFSAERPKGSFSTLEIQRTEQGDSAMYLCASSSQGAKNYEQYFGPGTRLTVT.

The chain employs TRBV18 and TRBJ2-2, with D perhaps TRBD2 (6 bases). This CDR3 has 15 amino acids. Germline V lookup: CDR1 KGHSH, CDR2 LQKENI. V lost 0 bases and J lost 1, with 6 bases in between. In DNA form, the CDR3 reads TGTGCCAGCTCACCACCGGGAGGGAACACCGGGGAGCTGTTTTTT. Residues: CASSPPGGNTGELFF.

The rearrangement uses TRBV30 and TRBJ2-3; 13 nucleotides match TRBD2. With V trimmed by 1 base and J by 5 bases, 3 bases remained unmatched. CDR3 length equals 15 residues. Germline CDR1 reads GTSNPN; CDR2 reads SVGIG (reference sequence). The CDR3 here is CAWSGTSGGIDTQYF. Here the CDR3 DNA reads TGTGCCTGGAGTGGGACTAGCGGGGGAATAGATACGCAGTATTTT.

This clone was detected once. V usage is TRBV2 and J usage is TRBJ1-1, with 7 bases identical to TRBD1. The V gene end was trimmed by 6 bases and the J gene end by 5 bases; junction bases not matched to a gene: 15. The CDR3 is 16 amino acids. Germline lookup yields CDR1 SNHLY and CDR2 FYNNEI. CDR3 sequence: CASRVLFGTVETEAFF. For the CDR3, the DNA is TGTGCCAGCAGGGTCCTCTTCGGGACAGTCGAAACTGAAGCTTTCTTT.

The chain has TRBV11-1 and TRBJ1-1; 7 nucleotides agree with TRBD1. CDR3 length equals 16 residues. V gave up 5 bases and J gave up 0 bases; unmatched junction bases: 9. Germline CDR1 SGHAT, CDR2 FQDESV (reference sequence). The CDR3 DNA is TGTGCCAGCAGCCAGGTGACAGGGATCATGAACACTGAAGCTTTCTTT. It yields the protein CASSQVTGIMNTEAFF.

The genes are TRBV19 and TRBJ1-5; no clear D gene. Trimming removed 3 bases from V and 9 bases from J, with 12 bases in between. CDR1 LNHDA and CDR2 SQIVND come from the germline V gene (reference sequence). The CDR3 length is 13 residues. The CDR3 nucleotides read TGTGCCAGTAGTATCGAAAACACGGGGCCCCAGCATTTT. This encodes CASSIENTGPQHF.

This rearrangement joins TRBV29-1 to TRBJ2-2; D remains unclear. The ends were cut back, 5 bases at V and 1 base at J, with 5 bases in the middle. Looked up from germline, CDR1 is SQVTM and CDR2 is ANQGSEA. This CDR3 is built from 12 residues. The CDR3 DNA is TGCAGCGTTTTGCGGAACACCGGGGAGCTGTTTTTT. Residues: CSVLRNTGELFF.